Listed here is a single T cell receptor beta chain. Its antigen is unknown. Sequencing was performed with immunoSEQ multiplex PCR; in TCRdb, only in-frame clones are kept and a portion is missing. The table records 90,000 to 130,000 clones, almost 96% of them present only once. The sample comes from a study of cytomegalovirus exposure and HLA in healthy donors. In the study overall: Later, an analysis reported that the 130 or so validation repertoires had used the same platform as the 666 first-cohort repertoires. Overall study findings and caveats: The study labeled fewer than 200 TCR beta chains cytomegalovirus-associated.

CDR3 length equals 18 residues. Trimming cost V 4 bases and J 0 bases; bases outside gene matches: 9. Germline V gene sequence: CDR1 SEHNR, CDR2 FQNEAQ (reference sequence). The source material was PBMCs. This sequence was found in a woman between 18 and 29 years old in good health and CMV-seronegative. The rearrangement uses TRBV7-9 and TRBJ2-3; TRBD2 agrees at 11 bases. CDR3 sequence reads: CASSSPASGGLSTDTQYF. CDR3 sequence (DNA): TGTGCCAGCAGCTCGCCGGCTAGCGGGGGGCTAAGCACAGATACGCAGTATTTT.